The 31 T cell receptor beta chains given below trace back to one sample, sequenced in a study of cytomegalovirus exposure and HLA in healthy donors (dated by TCRdb to about 2017). Receptors were amplified or captured by the immunoSEQ multiplex PCR assay. A mixture of 60 forward primers for TCR Vbeta segments and 13 reverse primers for TCR Jbeta segments was used in the multiplex PCR. TCRdb took over this immuneACCESS table, retaining in-frame rearrangements with V and J assigned. Such tables are incomplete; in checked studies, under half of the missing clones stem from an unresolved V gene, and the remainder is unexplained. This sample lists 45,000 to 65,000 clones; 65% to 85% were detected once. Jointly, the top ten make up approximately 1.4% of the sample. The sequenced material came from PBMCs. The receptor source for this set is a man aged 25 to 45 in good health and CMV-seronegative.

V is TRBV10-2 and J is TRBJ1-2; the match to TRBD1 covers 9 bases. The germline CDR1 and CDR2 sequences are WSHSY and SAAADI. With 4 bases clipped from V and 8 bases from J, the junction kept 5 bases outside the gene matches. This CDR3 contains 13 residues. In nucleotides, the CDR3 is TGCGCCAGCAGTGTTAGGACAGGGGAAGGCTACACCTTC. Protein: CASSVRTGEGYTF.

J is TRBJ1-2 and V is TRBV2; 7 bases agree with TRBD1. This CDR3 is 15 amino acids long. With 3 bases clipped from V and 5 bases from J, the junction kept 9 bases outside the gene matches. From germline, CDR1 is SNHLY and CDR2 FYNNEI. The CDR3 DNA is TGTGCCAGCAGTGAGGGACAGCTGAGGGGGTATGGCTACACCTTC. This sequence encodes CASSEGQLRGYGYTF.

The rearrangement joins TRBV6-5 to TRBJ2-7; tentatively, D is TRBD1 (5 bases). The germline CDR1 and CDR2 sequences are MNHEY and SVGAGI. The CDR3 is 13 residues long. The V end lost 6 bases, the J end lost 4 bases, and 13 bases lay between the germline ends. Written as DNA, the CDR3 is TGTGCCAGCAGCCGGACACTACTTTACGAGCAGTACTTC. Residues: CASSRTLLYEQYF.

The chain has TRBV10-1 and TRBJ2-2; tentative D call: TRBD2 (6 bases). CDR3 length equals 13 residues. Trimming pared 9 bases from V and 7 bases from J, leaving 15 bases between. Germline V gives CDR1 WNHNN, CDR2 SYGVQD (reference sequence). CDR3 protein: CARKPTSHGELFF. Here the CDR3 DNA reads TGCGCCAGGAAACCGACTAGTCACGGGGAGCTGTTTTTT.

The chain combines TRBV10-3 with TRBJ2-1; TRBD2 might be the D (6 bases). Trimming left V 2 bases short and J 2 bases short, with 10 bases between. The germline V gene encodes CDR1 ENHRY and CDR2 SYGVKD. CDR3 length equals 15 residues. The CDR3 DNA is TGTGCCATCAGTGAGCTTGCGGGGACCTACAATGAGCAGTTCTTC. Its translation: CAISELAGTYNEQFF.

The table lists this clone with a few counts. V and J are TRBV7-2 and TRBJ2-6; weak D call: TRBD2 (5 bases). The length of the CDR3 is 16 residues. V dropped 0 bases and J dropped 2 bases, with 8 bases sitting between them. Germline values: CDR1 SGHTA, CDR2 FQGNSA. DNA for the CDR3: TGTGCCAGCAGCTTAGCCCCCGGGACTGGGGCCAACGTCCTGACTTTC. It translates to CASSLAPGTGANVLTF.

The chain has TRBV5-1 and TRBJ2-3; no firm D call. CDR3 length: 15 residues. Germline V lookup: CDR1 SGHRS, CDR2 YFSETQ. V was clipped by 0 bases and J by 1 base, with 9 bases between them. The CDR3 nucleotides read TGCGCCAGCAGCTTGGAGCAGGTTGGCACAGATACGCAGTATTTT. As protein: CASSLEQVGTDTQYF.

J is TRBJ2-2 and V is TRBV6-1, with 10 nucleotides matching TRBD2. V gave up 6 bases and J gave up 4 bases; unmatched junction bases: 2. The CDR3 contains 14 residues. Germline-derived CDR1 and CDR2 are MNHNS and SASEGT. CDR3 nucleotide sequence: TGTGCCAGCAGAGGACTAGCGGCCACCGGGGAGCTGTTTTTT. Protein product: CASRGLAATGELFF.

The chain uses TRBV28 and TRBJ1-2, with 9 nucleotides matching TRBD1. V shed 4 bases and J 5 bases; nucleotides not matched to a gene: 11. CDR1 is MDHEN and CDR2 is SYDVKM in the germline V gene. The CDR3 runs to 16 residues. The CDR3 region is CASSSMTGGGRYGYTF. CDR3 bases: TGTGCCAGCAGTTCTATGACAGGGGGGGGTAGATATGGCTACACCTTC.

This CDR3 is CASSPRQISGNTIYF. Written as DNA, the CDR3 is TGTGCCAGCTCACCACGACAGATCTCTGGAAACACCATATATTTT. This sequence joins TRBV18 and TRBJ1-3, with D possibly matching TRBD1 (5 bases). In germline, CDR1 is KGHSH, CDR2 LQKENI. Trimming pared 1 base from V and 0 bases from J, leaving 7 bases between. This CDR3 contains 15 residues.

This clone was seen once. The chain combines TRBV6-6 with TRBJ1-5, with TRBD1 matching 12 bases. V shed 6 bases, J shed 7 bases, and the junction held 10 bases outside the gene matches. The CDR3 has 16 residues. The germline CDR1 and CDR2 sequences are MNHNY and SVGAGI (reference sequence). Here the CDR3 DNA reads TGTGCCAGCAGGTATCCTCGGGACAGGGGGCAACAGCCCCAGCATTTT. Residues: CASRYPRDRGQQPQHF.

J is TRBJ2-2 and V is TRBV6-6; TRBD1 matches at 7 bases. This CDR3 spans 16 amino acids. V shed 2 bases and J 2 bases; nucleotides not matched to a gene: 5. Per the germline V gene, CDR1 is MNHNY and CDR2 is SVGAGI (reference sequence). CDR3 in amino acids: CASSYLGGPNTGELFF. The CDR3 DNA sequence: TGTGCCAGCAGTTACCTAGGGGGCCCCAACACCGGGGAGCTGTTTTTT.

This chain joins TRBV27 and TRBJ2-1, with D unresolved. CDR3 size: 13 residues. Trimming took off 3 bases at V and 3 bases at J, with 6 bases between the two ends. CDR1 and CDR2 from the germline V gene are MNHEY and SMNVEV (reference sequence). CDR3 in DNA: TGTGCCAGCAGTTTGGCTGTCTACAATGAGCAGTTCTTC. It is translated as CASSLAVYNEQFF.

The rearrangement uses TRBV5-4 and TRBJ2-5; D possibly corresponds to TRBD1 (5 bases). The V end lost 4 bases, the J end lost 4 bases, and 8 bases lay between the germline ends. This CDR3 has 12 residues. CDR1 SGHNT and CDR2 YYREEE come from the germline V gene (reference sequence). CDR3 bases: TGTGCCAGCAGCGTAGACAGAGAGACCCAGTACTTC. Its protein product is CASSVDRETQYF.

This chain links TRBV6-4 with TRBJ2-3, with 10 nucleotides matching TRBD2. This CDR3 spans 16 amino acids. Unmatched junction bases numbered 2, after V lost 2 bases and J lost 0 bases. Looked up from germline, CDR1 is MRHNA and CDR2 is SNTAGT. The CDR3 region has the DNA TGTGCCAGCAGTGACGCTAGCGGGGGTAGCACAGATACGCAGTATTTT. This translates into CASSDASGGSTDTQYF.

The CDR3 coding sequence is TGTGCCAGCAGACGAGCGGGATACACTGAAGCTTTCTTT. This translates into CASRRAGYTEAFF. The chain has TRBV28 and TRBJ1-1; D is undetermined. The CDR3 covers 13 residues. Germline V CDR1 and CDR2: MDHEN, SYDVKM. Trimming stripped 6 bases from V and 3 bases from J, with 11 bases between.

This chain joins TRBV19 and TRBJ2-2, with 8 bases that match TRBD2. Germline V gene sequence: CDR1 LNHDA, CDR2 SQIVND (reference sequence). This CDR3 comprises 17 residues. V lost 5 bases and J lost 5; bases outside the gene matches: 13. The CDR3 protein is CASSPWGSGRRTGELFF. In DNA, the CDR3 is TGTGCCAGTAGTCCTTGGGGGAGCGGGAGACGAACCGGGGAGCTGTTTTTT.

V is TRBV4-3 and J is TRBJ2-3; TRBD2 matches at 11 bases. Germline V gene data show CDR1 as LGHNA and CDR2 as YSLEER. Trimming cost V 3 bases and J 5 bases; bases outside gene matches: 4. CDR3 length: 15 residues. The CDR3 sequence: CASSQTSGVGDTQYF. CDR3 coding DNA: TGCGCCAGCAGCCAGACTAGCGGGGTGGGAGATACGCAGTATTTT.

The chain has TRBV19 and TRBJ2-5, with 9 nucleotides matching TRBD1. Per the germline V gene, CDR1 is LNHDA and CDR2 is SQIVND (reference sequence). This CDR3 is built from 16 residues. V was clipped by 5 bases and J by 4 bases; unmatched bases: 11. The CDR3 is CASSPQGQGNRETQYF. DNA of the CDR3: TGTGCCAGTAGTCCGCAGGGACAGGGTAACCGAGAGACCCAGTACTTC.

V usage is TRBV29-1 and J usage is TRBJ2-6; tentative D call: TRBD1 (6 bases). Trimming cost V 6 bases and J 2 bases, with 14 bases left between them. Germline V gene data show CDR1 as SQVTM and CDR2 as ANQGSEA. The CDR3 consists of 15 residues. The CDR3 region is CSVPTDRTGANVLTF. CDR3 in DNA: TGCAGCGTCCCAACTGACAGGACTGGGGCCAACGTCCTGACTTTC.

V usage is TRBV18 and J usage is TRBJ1-5, with no clear D. V was pared by 3 bases and J by 5 bases, with 8 bases between. CDR3 size: 13 residues. Germline V gene data show CDR1 as KGHSH and CDR2 as LQKENI. The CDR3 nucleotides read TGTGCCAGCTCACCCGAGAGGGATCAGCCCCAGCATTTT. This encodes CASSPERDQPQHF.

The chain employs TRBV6-6 and TRBJ1-1, with TRBD1 as a possible D gene (5 bases). In germline, CDR1 is MNHNY, CDR2 SVGAGI (reference sequence). The length of the CDR3 is 13 residues. Trimming took off 4 bases at V and 6 bases at J, with 12 bases between the two ends. Here the CDR3 DNA reads TGTGCCAGCAGTTCCCCAGGGAAGGCTGAAGCTTTCTTT. This codes for CASSSPGKAEAFF.

The chain uses TRBV18 and TRBJ2-2; D uncertain. Trimming removed 1 base at V and 2 bases at J, with 5 bases between. CDR1 is KGHSH, CDR2 LQKENI, per germline. The CDR3 runs to 14 residues. In DNA, the CDR3 is TGTGCCAGCTCACCACGAAGCAACACCGGGGAGCTGTTTTTT. Translating gives CASSPRSNTGELFF.

This clone was seen a single time. This sequence joins TRBV5-5 and TRBJ1-1; D ambiguous. Trimming pared 2 bases from V and 3 bases from J, leaving 8 bases between. The CDR3 spans 13 residues. Germline V gives CDR1 SGHKS, CDR2 YYEKEE (reference sequence). The CDR3 sequence: CASSFLAYTEAFF. As DNA, the CDR3 is TGTGCCAGCAGCTTTTTGGCTTACACTGAAGCTTTCTTT.

This chain links TRBV7-3 with TRBJ1-3; tentatively, D is TRBD1 (6 bases). Per germline, CDR1 SGHTA and CDR2 FQGTGA. The CDR3 sequence is 15 residues long. V was cut by 4 bases and J by 2 bases, with 12 bases left in between. In DNA form, the CDR3 reads TGTGCCAGCAGCTCACAGGGTGGTCCTGGAAACACCATATATTTT. Its protein is CASSSQGGPGNTIYF. The variable domain in full, with the rest retrieved from reference TRBV7-3 and TRBJ1-3, is GAGVSQTPSNKVTEKGKYVELRCDPISGHTALYWYRQSLGQGPEFLIYFQGTGAADDSGLPNDRFFAVRPEGSVSTLKIQRTERGDSAVYLCASSSQGGPGNTIYFGEGSWLTVV.

CDR3 region: CASSFNRGRKTQYF. For the CDR3, the DNA is TGTGCCAGCAGCTTTAACAGGGGGAGGAAGACCCAGTACTTC. V gene TRBV7-2 combines with J gene TRBJ2-5; 8 bases fit TRBD1. Unmatched junction bases numbered 6, after V lost 3 bases and J lost 6 bases. The CDR3 contains 14 residues. The germline V gene has CDR1 SGHTA and CDR2 FQGNSA.

The rearrangement links TRBV7-2 to TRBJ2-2; 8 bases line up with TRBD1. The CDR3 runs 14 residues. The germline V gene encodes CDR1 SGHTA and CDR2 FQGNSA. The V and J ends lost 6 bases and 7 bases, in that order; junction bases with no gene match: 7. The CDR3 sequence is CASRRPGTGGELFF. The CDR3 DNA reads as TGTGCCAGCAGGAGACCCGGGACAGGCGGGGAGCTGTTTTTT.

The chain combines TRBV10-3 with TRBJ1-2; TRBD1 aligns across 10 bases. The CDR3 length is 17 residues. From germline, CDR1 is ENHRY and CDR2 SYGVKD. After removal of 4 bases from V and 3 bases from J, the junction contained 11 bases not matched to a gene. CDR3 nucleotide sequence: TGTGCCATCAGTGGGCAGGGACAGGGGTTGCGGGACTATGGCTACACCTTC. Amino acids: CAISGQGQGLRDYGYTF.

This chain connects TRBV4-2 to TRBJ2-1; 14 bases line up with TRBD2. V shed 1 base and J 10 bases; nucleotides not matched to a gene: 6. Germline CDR1 LGHNA, CDR2 YNFKEQ. The CDR3 length is 16 residues. In nucleotides, the CDR3 is TGTGCCAGCAGCCAAGCCGGGACTAGCGGGAGCGGAGAGCAGTTCTTC. Residues: CASSQAGTSGSGEQFF.

The chain links TRBV5-1 to TRBJ2-5, with D possibly being TRBD2 (6 bases). This CDR3 region has 14 residues. V was trimmed by 4 bases and J by 2 bases, leaving 12 bases between them. Per the germline V gene, CDR1 is SGHRS and CDR2 is YFSETQ. CDR3 region: CASSKAGPQETQYF. The CDR3, as DNA: TGCGCCAGCAGCAAGGCGGGGCCGCAAGAGACCCAGTACTTC.

The sample holds one count of this clone. The chain recombines TRBV29-1 with TRBJ2-1; a weak D match, TRBD2 (5 bases). Germline lookup yields CDR1 SQVTM and CDR2 ANQGSEA. The ends were cut back, 8 bases at V and 0 bases at J, with 17 bases in the middle. The CDR3 runs to 15 residues. CDR3 sequence: CSFCKAESSYNEQFF. The CDR3 DNA reads as TGCAGCTTTTGCAAAGCGGAGAGCTCCTACAATGAGCAGTTCTTC.